Listed below are T cell receptor beta chains from one sample, sequenced in a study of response to subunit inactivated influenza vaccine. TCRdb processed the RT-PCR reads anew with MiXCR; each CDR3 protein has one entry. The sample shows a few hundred thousand distinct CDR3 sequences, 14% of them seen only once. The sample was PBMCs from blood, taken roughly 13 days after vaccination. These receptors all come from a middle-aged man who received an inactivated influenza vaccine. The CDR3 runs from the conserved cysteine through the conserved F or W. Each record gives: V gene, J gene, CDR3 protein.

v_gene: TRBV29-1
j_gene: TRBJ2-3
CDR3aa: CSVVRVITDTQYF

v_gene: TRBV6-2/TRBV6-3
j_gene: TRBJ2-1
CDR3aa: CASSYVASPLGFF

v_gene: TRBV20-1
j_gene: TRBJ2-1
CDR3aa: CSAMMGPPLNNEQFF

v_gene: TRBV25-1
j_gene: TRBJ1-2
CDR3aa: CASSNGLGYTF

v_gene: TRBV25-1
j_gene: TRBJ2-3
CDR3aa: CASSDLLAGVPASDTQYF

v_gene: TRBV20-1
j_gene: TRBJ2-2
CDR3aa: CSARLQFAGELFF

v_gene: TRBV18
j_gene: TRBJ2-1
CDR3aa: CASSAGTGGYNEQFF

v_gene: TRBV20-1
j_gene: TRBJ1-1
CDR3aa: CSARLPGRRLMNTEAFF

v_gene: TRBV20-1
j_gene: TRBJ1-5
CDR3aa: CSASQGAGNQPQHF

v_gene: TRBV10-3
j_gene: TRBJ2-1
CDR3aa: CAISESKAHNEQFF

v_gene: TRBV12-3/TRBV12-4
j_gene: TRBJ2-5
CDR3aa: CASTYRGGETQYF

v_gene: TRBV9
j_gene: TRBJ2-1
CDR3aa: CASSVASGQYNEQFF

v_gene: TRBV18
j_gene: TRBJ1-5
CDR3aa: CASSRDSNQPQHF

v_gene: TRBV19
j_gene: TRBJ2-7
CDR3aa: CASSTRDTTYEQYF

v_gene: TRBV9
j_gene: TRBJ2-2
CDR3aa: CASSGTALNTGELFF

v_gene: TRBV5-1
j_gene: TRBJ1-5
CDR3aa: CASSLESGSGQPQHF

v_gene: TRBV11-2
j_gene: TRBJ1-5
CDR3aa: CASSLGRGSNSNQPQHF

v_gene: TRBV27
j_gene: TRBJ2-1
CDR3aa: CASRTIRRGIEQFF

v_gene: TRBV6-2/TRBV6-3
j_gene: TRBJ1-2
CDR3aa: CASMRAGGATYGYTF

v_gene: TRBV29-1
j_gene: TRBJ2-1
CDR3aa: CSVPGTSGRIRDEQFF

v_gene: TRBV5-1
j_gene: TRBJ1-1
CDR3aa: CASSLAARATEAFF

v_gene: TRBV9
j_gene: TRBJ1-1
CDR3aa: CASSPHSAQDTEAFF

v_gene: TRBV13
j_gene: TRBJ2-3
CDR3aa: CASSFARGADTQYF

v_gene: TRBV6-1
j_gene: TRBJ2-3
CDR3aa: CASTPGGTSTDTQYF

v_gene: TRBV6-2/TRBV6-3
j_gene: TRBJ2-5
CDR3aa: CASIPGQGYETQYF